The sample holds a few counts of the clone carrying this T cell receptor (beta chain). Its cognate antigen is unknown. This entry comes from a study of cytomegalovirus exposure and HLA in healthy donors. The study, taken as a whole, reports: The number of N-insertions in an Asian-associated ancestry cluster was reportedly below the roughly 620-donor mean in a later analysis. A later analysis linked a missense DCLRE1C variant to TCR beta V- and J-gene trimming. Near-uniform donor sequencing depth was presumed by presence/absence analyses.

In the PCR, 60 Vbeta and 13 Jbeta primers were used. Original processing notes: In a later analysis, of 80 million to 90 million unique beta chains, 9 million to 11 million appeared in at least two donors. Sequencing was performed with immunoSEQ multiplex PCR; in TCRdb, only in-frame clones are kept and a portion is missing. V, J and clone size are taken as reported in that table, and D and trimming were inferred from the DNA itself. In the table there are 140,000 to 150,000 clones, roughly 80% of which are singletons. In germline, CDR1 is SNHLY, CDR2 FYNNEI. The junction had 5 bases not matched to a gene; V was cut back by 2 bases and J by 3 bases. The CDR3 runs 16 residues.

Sequencing was done on a sample of PBMCs. The chain carries TRBV2 and TRBJ1-4; 8 bases match TRBD1. The TCR was taken from a woman younger than 45 in good health and CMV-seronegative. CDR3 in amino acids: CASSERLTGANEKLFF. The CDR3 DNA sequence: TGTGCCAGCAGTGAAAGGTTGACAGGGGCTAATGAAAAACTGTTTTTT.